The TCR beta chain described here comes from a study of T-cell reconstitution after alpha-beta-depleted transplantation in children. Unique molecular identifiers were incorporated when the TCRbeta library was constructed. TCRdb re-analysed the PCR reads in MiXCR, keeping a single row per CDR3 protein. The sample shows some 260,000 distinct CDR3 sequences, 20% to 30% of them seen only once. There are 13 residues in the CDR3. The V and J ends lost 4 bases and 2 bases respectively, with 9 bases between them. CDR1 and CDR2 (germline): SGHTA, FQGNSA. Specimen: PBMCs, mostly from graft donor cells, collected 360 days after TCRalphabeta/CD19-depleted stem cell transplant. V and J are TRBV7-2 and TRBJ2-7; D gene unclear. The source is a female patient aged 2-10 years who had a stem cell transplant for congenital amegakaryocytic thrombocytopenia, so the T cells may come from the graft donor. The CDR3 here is CASSSDATYEQYF. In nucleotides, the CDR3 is TGTGCCAGCAGCTCGGACGCAACCTACGAGCAGTACTTC.